This T cell receptor (beta chain) was captured by sequencing in a study of T-cell reconstitution after alpha-beta-depleted transplantation in children. Concerning this clonotype: The antigen remains unidentified.

Preparation of the TCRbeta library involved a method that used unique molecular identifiers. TCRdb re-called the PCR reads with MiXCR, one entry per CDR3 protein. The profile shows 900,000 or so distinct CDR3 sequences, 15% to 20% of them singletons. Notes on the study in general: After one year, T-cell counts and TCRbeta diversity mostly came from new T cells. Reportedly, only several hundred clones from non-depleted graft cells drove alpha-beta T-cell counts at about two months.

V dropped 2 bases and J dropped 6 bases, with 14 bases sitting between them. The CDR3 has 16 amino acids. Germline CDR1 SGHTA, CDR2 FQGNSA. The source of this sequence is a male patient aged 10 to 17 who had a stem cell transplant for acute lymphoblastic leukemia, so the T cells may come from the graft donor. The chain is built from TRBV7-2 and TRBJ1-6, with a tentative D call TRBD1 (6 bases). This material consisted of PBMCs, mostly from graft donor cells, taken 360 days after TCRalphabeta/CD19-depleted stem cell transplant. CDR3 coding DNA: TGTGCCAGCAGCTTACAACAGGGAAGGAGTAATTCACCCCTCCACTTT. It yields the protein CASSLQQGRSNSPLHF.